The clone carrying this TCR beta chain was found a few times. Antigen specificity is unknown. The PCR had 60 Vbeta and 13 Jbeta primers. The method was immunoSEQ multiplex PCR; TCRdb's version includes in-frame clones alone and lacks a portion of them. Among around 61,000 clones listed, 68% were seen once. This record belongs to a study of cytomegalovirus exposure and HLA in healthy donors. Notes on the study in general: A later analysis linked a missense DCLRE1C variant to TCR beta V- and J-gene trimming.

The V end lost 7 bases, the J end lost 4 bases, and 11 bases lay between the germline ends. CDR1 MDHEN and CDR2 SYDVKM come from the germline V gene. The CDR3 is made up of 12 amino acids. The sequenced material came from PBMCs. The V gene is TRBV28, the J gene TRBJ2-7; D possibly corresponds to TRBD1 (6 bases). This clonotype originated in a middle-aged man in good health and CMV-seropositive. The CDR3 region is CASKIQGYEQYF. The DNA of the CDR3 is TGTGCCAGCAAGATACAGGGTTACGAGCAGTACTTC. Looking up the rest from reference TRBV28 and TRBJ2-7 gives the full variable domain: DVKVTQSSRYLVKRTGEKVFLECVQDMDHENMFWYRQDPGLGLRLIYFSYDVKMKEKGDIPEGYSVSREKKERFSLILESASTNQTSMYLCASKIQGYEQYFGPGTRLTVT.